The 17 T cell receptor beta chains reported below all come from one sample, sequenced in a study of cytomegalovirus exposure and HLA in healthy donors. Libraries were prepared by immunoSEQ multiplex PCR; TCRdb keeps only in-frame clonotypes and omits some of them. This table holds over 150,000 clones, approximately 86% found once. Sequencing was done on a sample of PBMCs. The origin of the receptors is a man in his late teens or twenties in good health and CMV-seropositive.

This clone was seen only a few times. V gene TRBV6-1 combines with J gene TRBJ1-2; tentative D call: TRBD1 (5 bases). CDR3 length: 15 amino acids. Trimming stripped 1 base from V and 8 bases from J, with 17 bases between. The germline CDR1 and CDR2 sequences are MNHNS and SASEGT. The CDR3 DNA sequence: TGTGCCAGCAGTGAAGATGTTGGAGGGGCCCAGGGCTACACCTTC. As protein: CASSEDVGGAQGYTF.

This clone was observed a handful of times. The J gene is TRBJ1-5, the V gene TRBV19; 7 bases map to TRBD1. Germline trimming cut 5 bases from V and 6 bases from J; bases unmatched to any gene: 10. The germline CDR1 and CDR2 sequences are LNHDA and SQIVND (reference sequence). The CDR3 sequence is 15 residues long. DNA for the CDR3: TGTGCCAGTAGTCCTCCGGGACAGTTACGTCAGCCCCAGCATTTT. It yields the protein CASSPPGQLRQPQHF.

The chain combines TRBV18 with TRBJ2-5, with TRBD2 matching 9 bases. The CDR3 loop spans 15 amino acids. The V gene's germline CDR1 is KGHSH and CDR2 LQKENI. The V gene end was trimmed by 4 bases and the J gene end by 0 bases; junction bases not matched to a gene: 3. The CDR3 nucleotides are TGTGCCAGCTCACTCCAGCGGGGGGACCAAGAGACCCAGTACTTC. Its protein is CASSLQRGDQETQYF. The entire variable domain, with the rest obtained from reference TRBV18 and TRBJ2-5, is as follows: NAGVMQNPRHLVRRRGQEARLRCSPMKGHSHVYWYRQLPEEGLKFMVYLQKENIIDESGMPKERFSAEFPKEGPSILRIQQVVRGDSAAYFCASSLQRGDQETQYFGPGTRLLVL.

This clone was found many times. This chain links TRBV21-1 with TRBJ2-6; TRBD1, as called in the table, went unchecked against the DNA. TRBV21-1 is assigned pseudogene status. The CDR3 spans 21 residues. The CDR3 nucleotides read TGTGCCAGCAGCAAAGCCGACCAGGGTAAAGGGATGAACTCTGGGGCCAACGTCCTGACTTTC. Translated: CASSKADQGKGMNSGANVLTF.

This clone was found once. The CDR3 reads CASSPSYEQYF. The CDR3 DNA reads TGTGCCAGCAGCCCGAGCTACGAGCAGTACTTC. The chain couples TRBV7-9 to TRBJ2-7, with D uncertain. The CDR3 extends over 11 amino acids. V dropped 5 bases and J dropped 3 bases, with 5 bases sitting between them. Germline V lookup: CDR1 SEHNR, CDR2 FQNEAQ (reference sequence).

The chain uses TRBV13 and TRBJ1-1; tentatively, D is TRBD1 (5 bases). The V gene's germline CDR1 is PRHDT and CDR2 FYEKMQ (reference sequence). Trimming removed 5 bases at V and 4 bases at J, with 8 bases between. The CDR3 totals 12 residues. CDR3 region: CASSGGGTEAFF. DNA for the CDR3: TGTGCCAGCAGCGGGGGGGGCACTGAAGCTTTCTTT.

This CDR3 reads CASSHAYRGGDGYTF. CDR3 in DNA: TGTGCCAGCAGCCACGCTTACCGAGGGGGGGATGGCTACACCTTC. The rearrangement links TRBV7-2 to TRBJ1-2; D may be TRBD1 (6 bases). Germline V lookup: CDR1 SGHTA, CDR2 FQGNSA. V lost 5 bases and J 6 bases, leaving 19 bases between the germline ends. The CDR3 spans 15 residues.

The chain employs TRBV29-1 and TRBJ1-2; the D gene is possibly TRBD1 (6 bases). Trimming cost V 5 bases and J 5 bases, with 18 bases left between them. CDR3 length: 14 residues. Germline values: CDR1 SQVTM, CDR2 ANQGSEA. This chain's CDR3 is CSVPTSGDYYGYTF. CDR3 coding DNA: TGCAGCGTTCCAACCTCAGGGGATTATTATGGCTACACCTTC.

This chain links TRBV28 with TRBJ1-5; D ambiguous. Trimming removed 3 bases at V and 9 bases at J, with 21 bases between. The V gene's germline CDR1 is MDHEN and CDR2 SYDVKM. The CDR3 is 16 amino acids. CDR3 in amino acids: CASSLFQSSPTRPQHF. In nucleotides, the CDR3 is TGTGCCAGCAGTTTGTTCCAATCAAGTCCCACCAGGCCCCAGCATTTT.

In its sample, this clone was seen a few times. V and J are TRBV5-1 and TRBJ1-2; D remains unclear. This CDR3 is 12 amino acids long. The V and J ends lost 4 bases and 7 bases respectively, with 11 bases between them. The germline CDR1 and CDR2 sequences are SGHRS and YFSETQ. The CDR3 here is CASSLQYGGYTF. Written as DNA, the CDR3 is TGCGCCAGCAGCCTACAGTACGGTGGCTACACCTTC.

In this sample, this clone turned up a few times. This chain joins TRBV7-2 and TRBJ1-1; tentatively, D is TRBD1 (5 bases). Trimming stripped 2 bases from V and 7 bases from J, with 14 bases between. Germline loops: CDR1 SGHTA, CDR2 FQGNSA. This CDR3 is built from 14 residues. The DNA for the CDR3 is TGTGCCAGCAGCTTACTAGGGGAGGGTGGTGAAGCTTTCTTT. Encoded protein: CASSLLGEGGEAFF.

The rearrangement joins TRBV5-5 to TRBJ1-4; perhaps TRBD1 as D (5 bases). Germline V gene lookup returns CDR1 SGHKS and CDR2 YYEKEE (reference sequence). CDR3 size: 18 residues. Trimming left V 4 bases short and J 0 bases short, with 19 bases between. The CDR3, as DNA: TGTGCCAGCAGCGGATCGGTGGGGGGTGTTTCAACTAATGAAAAACTGTTTTTT. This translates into CASSGSVGGVSTNEKLFF.

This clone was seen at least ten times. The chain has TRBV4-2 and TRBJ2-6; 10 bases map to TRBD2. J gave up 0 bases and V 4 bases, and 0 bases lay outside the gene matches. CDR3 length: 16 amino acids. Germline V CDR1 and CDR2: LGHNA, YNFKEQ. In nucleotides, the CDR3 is TGTGCCAGCAGCCGGACTAGCGGCTCTGGGGCCAACGTCCTGACTTTC. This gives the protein CASSRTSGSGANVLTF.

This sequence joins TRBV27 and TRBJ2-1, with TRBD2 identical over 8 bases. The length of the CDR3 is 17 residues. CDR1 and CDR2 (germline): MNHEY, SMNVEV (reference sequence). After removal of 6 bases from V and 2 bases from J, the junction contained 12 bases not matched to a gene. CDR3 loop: CASSYFGGDGAYNEQFF. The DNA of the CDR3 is TGTGCCAGCAGCTACTTCGGGGGGGATGGAGCCTACAATGAGCAGTTCTTC.

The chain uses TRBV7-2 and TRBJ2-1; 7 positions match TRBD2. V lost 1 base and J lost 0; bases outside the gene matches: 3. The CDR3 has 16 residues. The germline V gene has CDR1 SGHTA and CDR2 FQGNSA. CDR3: CASSLEGTISYNEQFF. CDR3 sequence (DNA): TGTGCCAGCAGCTTAGAGGGGACTATCTCCTACAATGAGCAGTTCTTC.

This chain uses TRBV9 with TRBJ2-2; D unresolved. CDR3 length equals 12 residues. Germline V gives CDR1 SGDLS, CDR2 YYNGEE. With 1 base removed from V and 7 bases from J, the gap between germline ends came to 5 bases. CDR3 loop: CASSVNHGELFF. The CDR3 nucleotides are TGTGCCAGCAGCGTAAATCACGGGGAGCTGTTTTTT.

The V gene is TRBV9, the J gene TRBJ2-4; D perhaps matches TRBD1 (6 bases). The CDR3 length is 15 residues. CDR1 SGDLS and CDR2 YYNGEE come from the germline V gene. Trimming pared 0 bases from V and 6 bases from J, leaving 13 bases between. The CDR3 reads CASSVGGREVNIQYF. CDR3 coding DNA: TGTGCCAGCAGCGTAGGGGGGCGCGAGGTAAACATTCAGTACTTC.